Listed below are T cell receptor beta chains from one sample, sequenced in a study of blood T cell repertoires in COVID-19. Measured with immunoSEQ multiplex PCR; TCRdb has only the in-frame clones, and not every one. The data hold a few hundred thousand clones, with around 90% observed a single time. Sequences were obtained from peripheral blood. These receptors originate from a man aged 60 to 69 who had recovered from COVID-19. Both conserved end residues are part of each CDR3. The order of the fields is V gene, D gene, clone size, J gene, CDR3 protein, CDR3 DNA. The D gene is left open where the match is weak. Size tells how often a clone was seen (once, few, many) or the class of an expanded clone, and some rows leave it out.

V: TRBV5-1; D: .; size: .; J: TRBJ2-3; CDR3: CASSLAVTSTDTQYF; DNA: TGCGCCAGCAGCCTAGCCGTTACTAGCACAGATACGCAGTATTTT
V: TRBV5-1; D: TRBD1; size: .; J: TRBJ1-2; CDR3: CASSLGGQGAYGYTF; DNA: TGCGCCAGCAGCTTGGGAGGACAGGGGGCGTATGGCTACACCTTC
V: TRBV7-3; D: TRBD2; size: .; J: TRBJ2-1; CDR3: CASSPGSGGYNEQFF; DNA: TGTGCCAGCAGCCCTGGGAGCGGGGGCTACAATGAGCAGTTCTTC
V: TRBV19; D: TRBD2; size: .; J: TRBJ2-1; CDR3: CASSMKGLAGGQFF; DNA: TGTGCCAGTAGTATGAAGGGGCTAGCGGGGGGGCAGTTCTTC
V: TRBV14; D: .; size: few; J: TRBJ2-2; CDR3: CASSQWGRGNTGELFF; DNA: TGTGCCAGCAGCCAATGGGGCAGGGGAAACACCGGGGAGCTGTTTTTT
V: TRBV5-5; D: .; size: .; J: TRBJ1-5; CDR3: CASSLGGARSNQPQHF; DNA: TGTGCCAGCAGCTTAGGTGGGGCTAGGAGCAATCAGCCCCAGCATTTT
V: TRBV5-1; D: .; size: few; J: TRBJ1-3; CDR3: CASSRDFSGNTIYF; DNA: TGCGCCAGCAGTCGAGACTTCTCTGGAAACACCATATATTTT
V: TRBV29-1; D: .; size: .; J: TRBJ1-1; CDR3: CSVWDFSEAFF; DNA: TGCAGCGTTTGGGACTTTTCTGAAGCTTTCTTT
V: TRBV19; D: TRBD1; size: .; J: TRBJ2-2; CDR3: CATDRGNTGELFF; DNA: TGTGCCACAGACAGGGGAAACACCGGGGAGCTGTTTTTT
V: TRBV18; D: TRBD1; size: .; J: TRBJ2-7; CDR3: CASSPGTGPGRQYF; DNA: TGTGCCAGCTCACCCGGGACAGGCCCCGGACGGCAGTACTTC
V: TRBV7-6; D: .; size: .; J: TRBJ1-4; CDR3: CASSARTRATNEKLFF; DNA: TGTGCCAGCAGCGCCCGGACACGGGCAACTAATGAAAAACTGTTTTTT
V: TRBV12-3/TRBV12-4; D: .; size: .; J: TRBJ1-1; CDR3: CASSFRGTTEAFF; DNA: TGTGCCAGCAGTTTCCGGGGGACCACTGAAGCTTTCTTT
V: TRBV7-2; D: TRBD1; size: .; J: TRBJ1-1; CDR3: CASSLGRGRGSEAFF; DNA: TGTGCCAGCAGCTTAGGCAGGGGGCGCGGGAGTGAAGCTTTCTTT
V: TRBV29-1; D: .; size: .; J: TRBJ1-2; CDR3: CSVTGQPYGYTF; DNA: TGCAGCGTGACCGGACAGCCCTATGGCTACACCTTC
V: TRBV25-1; D: .; size: .; J: TRBJ2-1; CDR3: CASTSDGISYNEQFF; DNA: TGTGCCAGCACCAGCGACGGGATCTCCTACAATGAGCAGTTCTTC
V: TRBV7-3; D: TRBD1; size: .; J: TRBJ2-3; CDR3: CASSLQGARFTDTQYF; DNA: TGTGCCAGCAGCTTACAGGGGGCTCGTTTCACAGATACGCAGTATTTT
V: TRBV28; D: TRBD2; size: .; J: TRBJ2-7; CDR3: CASRDAGGLEEQYF; DNA: TGTGCCAGTCGGGATGCGGGGGGGCTTGAGGAGCAGTACTTC
V: TRBV7-2; D: .; size: .; J: TRBJ2-7; CDR3: CASSSPAATYEQYF; DNA: TGTGCCAGCAGCTCCCCCGCGGCGACCTACGAGCAGTACTTC
V: TRBV6-6; D: .; size: .; J: TRBJ1-4; CDR3: CASSPRVRGLGLYEKLFF; DNA: TGTGCCAGCAGTCCAAGGGTCCGCGGGTTGGGGTTGTATGAAAAACTGTTTTTT
V: TRBV14; D: TRBD1; size: .; J: TRBJ1-2; CDR3: CASSQVGQDYGYTF; DNA: TGTGCCAGCAGCCAAGTTGGACAGGACTATGGCTACACCTTC
V: TRBV5-1; D: TRBD1; size: .; J: TRBJ1-1; CDR3: CASSSGQNMNTEAFF; DNA: TGCGCCAGCAGCTCGGGACAGAATATGAACACTGAAGCTTTCTTT
V: TRBV10-3; D: TRBD1; size: .; J: TRBJ2-5; CDR3: CAINQGQGLGQETQYF; DNA: TGTGCCATCAATCAGGGACAGGGTTTGGGCCAAGAGACCCAGTACTTC
V: TRBV19; D: .; size: .; J: TRBJ2-5; CDR3: CASSQKETQYF; DNA: TGTGCCAGTAGTCAGAAAGAGACCCAGTACTTC
V: TRBV27; D: TRBD2; size: .; J: TRBJ2-1; CDR3: CASSPPAGGLDEQFF; DNA: TGTGCCAGCAGTCCACCAGCGGGGGGGCTCGATGAGCAGTTCTTC
V: TRBV5-6; D: TRBD1; size: .; J: TRBJ1-1; CDR3: CASSPNGQGAVAEAFF; DNA: TGTGCCAGCAGCCCCAACGGACAGGGGGCGGTGGCTGAAGCTTTCTTT
V: TRBV19; D: .; size: once; J: TRBJ1-2; CDR3: CASSGTGVDYGYTF; DNA: TGTGCCAGTAGCGGGACGGGGGTGGACTATGGCTACACCTTC
V: TRBV11-2; D: TRBD1; size: .; J: TRBJ2-7; CDR3: CASSLYTGTGGYEQYF; DNA: TGTGCCAGCAGCTTATATACCGGGACAGGGGGCTACGAGCAGTACTTC
V: TRBV19; D: .; size: once; J: TRBJ2-2; CDR3: CASSIRGGGELFF; DNA: TGTGCCAGTAGTATAAGGGGTGGCGGGGAGCTGTTTTTT
V: TRBV4-2; D: TRBD2; size: .; J: TRBJ2-3; CDR3: CASSQDWASGGGNTQYF; DNA: TGTGCCAGCAGCCAAGATTGGGCTAGCGGGGGGGGGAATACGCAGTATTTT
V: TRBV5-1; D: .; size: .; J: TRBJ1-1; CDR3: CASSRTVPGNTEAFF; DNA: TGCGCCAGCAGTCGGACAGTCCCCGGCAACACTGAAGCTTTCTTT
V: TRBV27; D: .; size: .; J: TRBJ1-2; CDR3: CASSPGSYGYTF; DNA: TGTGCCAGCAGCCCAGGTAGCTATGGCTACACCTTC
V: TRBV12-5; D: .; size: .; J: TRBJ1-2; CDR3: CASGLENWSYGYTF; DNA: TGTGCTAGTGGTTTGGAGAACTGGAGCTATGGCTACACCTTC
V: TRBV5-4; D: .; size: .; J: TRBJ1-1; CDR3: CASSLYVAGVNTEAFF; DNA: TGTGCCAGCAGCTTGTACGTGGCCGGGGTGAACACTGAAGCTTTCTTT
V: TRBV28; D: TRBD1; size: .; J: TRBJ1-5; CDR3: CASSGSGGGQPQHF; DNA: TGTGCCAGCAGTGGATCAGGGGGCGGTCAGCCCCAGCATTTT
V: TRBV18; D: .; size: .; J: TRBJ2-3; CDR3: CASSPPGQADTQYF; DNA: TGTGCCAGCTCACCACCGGGGCAAGCAGATACGCAGTATTTT
V: TRBV7-9; D: TRBD2; size: .; J: TRBJ2-1; CDR3: CASSPGRGGTRLHDEQFF; DNA: TGTGCCAGCAGCCCCGGTCGCGGCGGGACTAGATTACACGATGAGCAGTTCTTC
V: TRBV3-1/TRBV3-2; D: TRBD2; size: .; J: TRBJ2-3; CDR3: CASSQDRRGGYAQYF; DNA: TGTGCCAGCAGCCAAGATCGGCGGGGGGGTTATGCGCAGTATTTT
V: TRBV5-1; D: TRBD1; size: .; J: TRBJ2-1; CDR3: CASSPGTGPYNEQFF; DNA: TGCGCCAGCAGCCCGGGGACAGGTCCCTACAATGAGCAGTTCTTC
V: TRBV15; D: .; size: .; J: TRBJ1-2; CDR3: CATSRDPGNGYTF; DNA: TGTGCCACCAGCAGAGATCCAGGGAACGGCTACACCTTC
V: TRBV27; D: TRBD2; size: .; J: TRBJ2-3; CDR3: CASRRTSGLNTQYF; DNA: TGTGCCAGCAGGCGGACTAGCGGGTTGAATACGCAGTATTTT
V: TRBV11-2; D: .; size: .; J: TRBJ2-7; CDR3: CASSLDAASDEQYF; DNA: TGTGCCAGCAGCTTAGATGCCGCTAGCGACGAGCAGTACTTC
V: TRBV6-5; D: .; size: .; J: TRBJ1-1; CDR3: CASSYSNREPREAFF; DNA: TGTGCCAGCAGTTACTCGAATCGGGAACCAAGGGAAGCTTTCTTT
V: TRBV10-3; D: .; size: .; J: TRBJ2-1; CDR3: CAISESGGVYEQFF; DNA: TGTGCCATCAGTGAGTCTGGAGGGGTCTATGAGCAGTTCTTC
V: TRBV5-1; D: .; size: .; J: TRBJ1-2; CDR3: CASSLAGMSGYTF; DNA: TGCGCCAGCAGCTTGGCAGGGATGTCTGGCTACACCTTC
V: TRBV25-1; D: .; size: .; J: TRBJ2-5; CDR3: CASSEPRYQETQYF; DNA: TGTGCCAGCAGTGAACCCCGGTACCAAGAGACCCAGTACTTC
V: TRBV7-2; D: TRBD1; size: .; J: TRBJ1-1; CDR3: CASSQFGTGGALLPEAFF; DNA: TGTGCCAGCAGCCAATTCGGGACAGGGGGCGCTTTGTTGCCTGAAGCTTTCTTT